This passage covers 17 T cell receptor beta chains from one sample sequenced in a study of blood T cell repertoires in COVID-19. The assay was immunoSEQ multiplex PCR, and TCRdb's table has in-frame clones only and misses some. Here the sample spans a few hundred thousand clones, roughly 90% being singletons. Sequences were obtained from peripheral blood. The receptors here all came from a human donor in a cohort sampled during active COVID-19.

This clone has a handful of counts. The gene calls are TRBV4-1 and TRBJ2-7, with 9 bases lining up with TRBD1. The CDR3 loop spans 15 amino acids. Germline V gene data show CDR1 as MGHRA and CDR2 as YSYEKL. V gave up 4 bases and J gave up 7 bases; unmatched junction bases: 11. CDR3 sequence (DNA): TGCGCCAGCAGCCTGCGGGACAGGGAGTTCGGGGAGCAGTACTTC. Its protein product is CASSLRDREFGEQYF.

The CDR3 bases are TGTGCCAGTAGTCCGCGGGAGAACACTGAAGCTTTCTTT. Protein: CASSPRENTEAFF. This chain joins TRBV19 and TRBJ1-1; D remains unclear. This CDR3 contains 13 residues. In germline, CDR1 is LNHDA, CDR2 SQIVND (reference sequence). V lost 5 bases and J 1 base, leaving 8 bases between the germline ends.

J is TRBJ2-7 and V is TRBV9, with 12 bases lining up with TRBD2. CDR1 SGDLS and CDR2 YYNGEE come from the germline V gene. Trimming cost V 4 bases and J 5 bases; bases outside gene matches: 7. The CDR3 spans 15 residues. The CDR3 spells CASSPGTSGYNEQYF. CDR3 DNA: TGTGCCAGCAGCCCCGGGACTAGCGGGTACAACGAGCAGTACTTC.

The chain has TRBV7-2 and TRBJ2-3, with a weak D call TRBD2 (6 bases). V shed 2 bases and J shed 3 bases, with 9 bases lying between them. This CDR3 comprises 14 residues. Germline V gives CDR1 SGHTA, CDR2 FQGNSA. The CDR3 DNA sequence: TGTGCCAGCAGCTTAAGGAGGGGAACAGATACGCAGTATTTT. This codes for CASSLRRGTDTQYF.

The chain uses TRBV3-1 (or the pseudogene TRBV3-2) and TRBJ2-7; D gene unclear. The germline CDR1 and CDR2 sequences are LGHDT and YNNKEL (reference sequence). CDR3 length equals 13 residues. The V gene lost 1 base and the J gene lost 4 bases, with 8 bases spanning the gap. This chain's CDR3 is CASSQVGGYEQYF. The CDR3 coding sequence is TGTGCCAGCAGCCAAGTAGGCGGATACGAGCAGTACTTC.

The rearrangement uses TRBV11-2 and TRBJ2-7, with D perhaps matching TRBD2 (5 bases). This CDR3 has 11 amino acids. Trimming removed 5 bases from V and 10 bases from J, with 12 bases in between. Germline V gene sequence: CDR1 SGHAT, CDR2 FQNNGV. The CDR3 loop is CASSPRDVQYF. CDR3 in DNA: TGTGCCAGCAGCCCGAGGGATGTTCAGTACTTC.

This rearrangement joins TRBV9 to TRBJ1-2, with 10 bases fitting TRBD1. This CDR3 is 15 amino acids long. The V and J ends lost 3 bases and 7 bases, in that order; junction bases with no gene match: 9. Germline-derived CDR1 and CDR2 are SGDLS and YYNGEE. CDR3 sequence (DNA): TGTGCCAGCAGCGGCTCTTCGACAGGGGGCATTGGCTACACCTTC. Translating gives CASSGSSTGGIGYTF.

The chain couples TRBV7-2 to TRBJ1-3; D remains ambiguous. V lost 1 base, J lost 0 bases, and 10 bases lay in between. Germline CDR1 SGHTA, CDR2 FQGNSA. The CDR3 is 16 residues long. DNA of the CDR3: TGTGCCAGCAGCTTAGGCGGCAGCCTCTCTGGAAACACCATATATTTT. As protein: CASSLGGSLSGNTIYF.

The CDR3 spells CASSDKVGGRDNEQFF. CDR3 in DNA: TGCGCCAGCAGCGACAAAGTGGGGGGAAGGGACAATGAGCAGTTCTTC. The chain joins TRBV5-1 to TRBJ2-1; D may be TRBD2 (6 bases). Germline V gene sequence: CDR1 SGHRS, CDR2 YFSETQ. The V end was cut by 4 bases, the J end by 5 bases, with 19 bases between. CDR3 length: 16 residues. Variable domain in full (rest from reference TRBV5-1 and TRBJ2-1): KAGVTQTPRYLIKTRGQQVTLSCSPISGHRSVSWYQQTPGQGLQFLFEYFSETQRNKGNFPGRFSGRQFSNSRSEMNVSTLELGDSALYLCASSDKVGGRDNEQFFGPGTRLTVL.

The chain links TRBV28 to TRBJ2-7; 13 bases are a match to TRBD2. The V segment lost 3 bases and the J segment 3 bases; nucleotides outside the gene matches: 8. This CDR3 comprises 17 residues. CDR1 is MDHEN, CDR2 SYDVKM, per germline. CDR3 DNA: TGTGCCAGCAGTTTTAGGACTAGCGGGAGTAAGGGCTACGAGCAGTACTTC. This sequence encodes CASSFRTSGSKGYEQYF. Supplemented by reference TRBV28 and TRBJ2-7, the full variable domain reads DVKVTQSSRYLVKRTGEKVFLECVQDMDHENMFWYRQDPGLGLRLIYFSYDVKMKEKGDIPEGYSVSREKKERFSLILESASTNQTSMYLCASSFRTSGSKGYEQYFGPGTRLTVT.

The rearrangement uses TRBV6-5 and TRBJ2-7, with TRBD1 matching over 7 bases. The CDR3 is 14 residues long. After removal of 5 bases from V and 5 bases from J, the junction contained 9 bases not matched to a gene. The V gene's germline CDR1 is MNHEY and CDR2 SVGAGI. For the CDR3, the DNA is TGTGCCAGCAGTCCAGACAGGGAAATAAACGAGCAGTACTTC. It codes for CASSPDREINEQYF.

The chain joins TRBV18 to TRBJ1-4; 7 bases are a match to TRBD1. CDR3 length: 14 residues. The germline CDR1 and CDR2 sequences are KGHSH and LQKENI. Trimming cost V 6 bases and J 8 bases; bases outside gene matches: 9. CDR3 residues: CASSSTGTDEKLFF. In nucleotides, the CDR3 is TGTGCCAGCTCGTCAACCGGGACAGACGAAAAACTGTTTTTT.

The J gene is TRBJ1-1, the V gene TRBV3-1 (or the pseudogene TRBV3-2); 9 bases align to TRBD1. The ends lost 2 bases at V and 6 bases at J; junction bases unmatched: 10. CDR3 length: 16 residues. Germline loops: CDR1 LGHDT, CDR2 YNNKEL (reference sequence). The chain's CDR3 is CASSQLAGTGNPEAFF. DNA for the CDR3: TGTGCCAGCAGCCAATTGGCGGGGACAGGGAATCCTGAAGCTTTCTTT.

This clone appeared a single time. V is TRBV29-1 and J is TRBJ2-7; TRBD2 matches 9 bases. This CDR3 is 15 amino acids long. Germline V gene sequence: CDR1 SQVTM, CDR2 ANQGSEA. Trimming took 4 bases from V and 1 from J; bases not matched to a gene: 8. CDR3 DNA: TGCAGCGTTGTGGGTGGGCTAGCGGGGTCCTACGAGCAGTACTTC. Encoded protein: CSVVGGLAGSYEQYF.

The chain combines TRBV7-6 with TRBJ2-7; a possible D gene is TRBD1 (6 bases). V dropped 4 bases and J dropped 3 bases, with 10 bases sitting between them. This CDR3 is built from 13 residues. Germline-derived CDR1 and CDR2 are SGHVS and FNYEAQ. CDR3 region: CASSSDSYYEQYF. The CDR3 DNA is TGTGCCAGCAGCTCGGACAGCTACTACGAGCAGTACTTC.

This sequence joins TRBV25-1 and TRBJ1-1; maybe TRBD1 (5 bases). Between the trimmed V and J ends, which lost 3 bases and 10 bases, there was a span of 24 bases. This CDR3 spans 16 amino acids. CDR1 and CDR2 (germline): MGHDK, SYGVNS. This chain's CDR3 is CASSDLTVDGFQGAFF. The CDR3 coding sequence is TGTGCCAGCAGTGACCTGACCGTGGACGGGTTTCAGGGAGCTTTCTTT.

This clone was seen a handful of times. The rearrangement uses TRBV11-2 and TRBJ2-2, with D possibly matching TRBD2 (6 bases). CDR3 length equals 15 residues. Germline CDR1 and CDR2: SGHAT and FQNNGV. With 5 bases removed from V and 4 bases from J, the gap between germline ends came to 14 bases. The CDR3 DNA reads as TGTGCCAGCAGCCCCCTCAGGAGGGGCACCGGGGAGCTGTTTTTT. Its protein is CASSPLRRGTGELFF.